This TCR beta chain was profiled in a study of cytomegalovirus exposure and HLA in healthy donors. The CDR3 sequence is 16 residues long. V was cut by 0 bases and J by 0 bases, with 9 bases left in between. Germline assignment: CDR1 MNHEY and CDR2 SVGAGI. 60 Vbeta and 13 Jbeta primers were used in PCR. Method: immunoSEQ multiplex PCR; TCRdb's copy keeps in-frame clones and lacks some. Here the sample spans about 160,000 clones, roughly 70% being singletons. Comments on this clone: What it binds is unknown.

Notes on the study in general: Most TCR sequences were uncommon, yet certain public TCRs appeared in many donors.

The sequencing input was PBMCs. The chain links TRBV6-5 to TRBJ1-3; D gene unclear. This sequence was found in a woman in her forties or fifties in good health and CMV-seropositive. The CDR3, as DNA: TGTGCCAGCAGTTACTCGGAGGGTTACTCTGGAAACACCATATATTTT. Translating it yields CASSYSEGYSGNTIYF.